Presented here are 23 T cell receptor beta chains from one specimen sequenced in a study of blood T cells in healthy people across ages. A J-beta primer mix and a sample-barcoded 5' primer were used in a second PCR of roughly 6 to 11 cycles. TCRdb re-called the 5' RACE reads with MiXCR, one entry per CDR3 protein. Here the sample spans 850,000 to 1,000,000 distinct CDR3 sequences, around 54% being singletons. The sequencing input was blood. The receptor set was obtained from a woman in her sixties in good health.

This clonotype was counted a few times. The chain recombines TRBV6-6 with TRBJ2-6; D might be TRBD2 (6 bases). CDR1 is MNHNY, CDR2 SVGAGI, per germline (reference sequence). Trimming took 6 bases from V and 3 from J, leaving 12 bases between them. CDR3 length equals 15 residues. As DNA, the CDR3 is TGTGCCAGCAGCCGGGGACTCGGTGGGGCCAACGTCCTGACTTTC. It yields the protein CASSRGLGGANVLTF.

The chain carries TRBV27 and TRBJ1-2; D might be TRBD1 (6 bases). Germline-derived CDR1 and CDR2 are MNHEY and SMNVEV (reference sequence). This CDR3 region has 15 residues. V lost 5 bases to trimming and J lost 6 bases, with 19 bases between them. The chain's CDR3 is CASSPFRTEKDGYTF. CDR3 coding DNA: TGTGCCAGCAGTCCGTTTCGGACAGAGAAGGATGGCTACACCTTC.

The rearrangement uses TRBV6-2 or TRBV6-3 and TRBJ1-2; D ambiguous. The V and J ends lost 2 bases and 2 bases respectively, with 9 bases between them. Germline loops: CDR1 MNHEY, CDR2 SVGEGT. The CDR3 spans 14 residues. CDR3 amino acids: CASSYPSENYGYTF. Written as DNA, the CDR3 is TGTGCCAGCAGTTACCCCTCAGAAAACTATGGCTACACCTTC.

The chain carries TRBV6-2 or TRBV6-3 and TRBJ2-4, with D tentatively TRBD2 (5 bases). The J call could be wrong; TRBJ2-7 is a better fit for the DNA end. Germline values: CDR1 MNHEY, CDR2 SVGEGT. The CDR3 is 16 amino acids. CDR3 in amino acids: CASSHRKSTKTYEQYF. The CDR3 bases are TGTGCCAGCAGTCACCGAAAATCGACTAAAACCTACGAGCAGTACTTC.

The chain employs TRBV6-2 or TRBV6-3 and TRBJ1-1; D is perhaps TRBD1 (6 bases). CDR1 is MNHEY, CDR2 SVGEGT, per germline. The germline V and J ends were trimmed by 4 bases and 6 bases, with 15 bases remaining between them. This CDR3 spans 14 amino acids. In DNA form, the CDR3 reads TGTGCCAGCAGTTCCCGAAGACAGGTATCTGAAGCTTTCTTT. Amino acid sequence: CASSSRRQVSEAFF.

As to this clonotype: A much larger clone differs by one base, so this may be a read error. The chain combines TRBV27 with TRBJ2-5; 13 positions match TRBD2. The J call is in doubt because the DNA end fits TRBJ2-7 better. CDR3 length: 15 residues. Looked up from germline, CDR1 is MNHEY and CDR2 is SMNVEV (reference sequence). The CDR3, as DNA: TGTGCCGGCAGTTTAGGGACTAGCGGGAACTACGAGCAGTACTTC. This encodes CAGSLGTSGNYEQYF.

The chain uses TRBV4-2 and TRBJ2-3; no definite D call. From germline, CDR1 is LGHNA and CDR2 YNFKEQ. This CDR3 comprises 12 residues. The V end was cut by 5 bases, the J end by 5 bases, with 8 bases between. CDR3 bases: TGTGCCAGCAGCGTCTGGAGAGATACGCAGTATTTT. This translates into CASSVWRDTQYF.

The chain uses TRBV7-9 and TRBJ2-6; D gene unclear. CDR3 length equals 16 residues. Germline CDR1 and CDR2: SEHNR and FQNEAQ (reference sequence). The V end was cut by 4 bases, the J end by 0 bases, with 10 bases between. The DNA for the CDR3 is TGTGCCAGCAGCTCCGACCGACACTCTGGGGCCAACGTCCTGACTTTC. It is translated as CASSSDRHSGANVLTF.

The chain has TRBV9 and TRBJ2-1; 13 bases are shared with TRBD2. This CDR3 comprises 19 residues. The germline gives CDR1 SGDLS, CDR2 YYNGEE. Germline trimming cut 0 bases from V and 4 bases from J; bases unmatched to any gene: 10. The CDR3 is CASSVGWGTSGNIYNEQFF. The CDR3 DNA reads as TGTGCCAGCAGCGTAGGATGGGGGACTAGCGGGAATATATACAATGAGCAGTTCTTC.

This clonotype occurred a few times. The V call is TRBV9, the J call TRBJ2-7; tentative D call: TRBD2 (7 bases). Germline V CDR1 and CDR2: SGDLS, YYNGEE. Trimming took off 0 bases at V and 2 bases at J, with 30 bases between the two ends. The CDR3 consists of 21 residues. DNA for the CDR3: TGTGCCAGCAGCGTAGCCTCGCCGTATGGGGGAGGAGGGGGGGGTACCTACGAGCAGTACTTC. As protein: CASSVASPYGGGGGGTYEQYF. The full variable domain, its missing parts supplied by reference TRBV9 and TRBJ2-7, is DSGVTQTPKHLITATGQRVTLRCSPRSGDLSVYWYQQSLDQGLQFLIQYYNGEERAKGNILERFSAQQFPDLHSELNLSSLELGDSALYFCASSVASPYGGGGGGTYEQYFGPGTRLTVT.

This clonotype was recorded a few times. The chain links TRBV15 to TRBJ1-5, with a tentative D call TRBD1 (6 bases). V was cut by 5 bases and J by 3 bases, with 17 bases left in between. The CDR3 loop spans 16 amino acids. Germline assignment: CDR1 LNHNV and CDR2 YYDKDF (reference sequence). The CDR3 sequence: CATSRGSQGFNQPQHF. The CDR3 region has the DNA TGTGCCACCAGCCGCGGATCACAGGGATTCAATCAGCCCCAGCATTTT. Using reference TRBV15 and TRBJ1-5 for the parts outside the CDR3, the full variable domain is DAMVIQNPRYQVTQFGKPVTLSCSQTLNHNVMYWYQQKSSQAPKLLFHYYDKDFNNEADTPDNFQSRRPNTSFCFLDIRSPGLGDTAMYLCATSRGSQGFNQPQHFGDGTRLSIL.

The CDR3 loop reads CASRSGLAGIYEQYF. CDR3 nucleotide sequence: TGTGCCAGCAGGAGCGGACTAGCGGGAATCTACGAGCAGTACTTC. The chain carries TRBV6-1 and TRBJ2-5; 12 positions agree with TRBD2. TRBJ2-7 explains the end of the DNA better; the J call may be wrong. Germline V gives CDR1 MNHNS, CDR2 SASEGT. This CDR3 is built from 15 residues.

The V gene is TRBV20-1, the J gene TRBJ2-1, with 7 positions matching TRBD2. V shed 6 bases, J shed 4 bases, and the junction held 30 bases outside the gene matches. The CDR3 has 21 residues. Looked up from germline, CDR1 is DFQATT and CDR2 is SNEGSKA (reference sequence). The CDR3: CSAIARGPGLTSREAYNEQFF. As DNA, the CDR3 is TGCAGTGCGATCGCCCGGGGTCCGGGACTAACGTCCAGAGAGGCTTACAATGAGCAGTTCTTC.

This clonotype was seen more than once but under ten times. The chain recombines TRBV6-1 with TRBJ2-6; possibly TRBD1 for D (5 bases). This CDR3 is built from 16 residues. V shed 11 bases and J shed 0 bases, with 17 bases lying between them. The germline gives CDR1 MNHNS, CDR2 SASEGT. The CDR3 sequence: CAGANGLRSGANVLTF. In nucleotides, the CDR3 is TGTGCCGGGGCCAACGGTCTCCGCTCTGGGGCCAACGTCCTGACTTTC.

This clonotype showed up just a few times. This CDR3 reads CSAGTSGMGEQYF. The CDR3 region has the DNA TGCAGCGCTGGGACTAGCGGGATGGGTGAGCAGTACTTC. V is TRBV29-1 and J is TRBJ2-7, with 13 positions matching TRBD2. CDR3 length: 13 residues. Per the germline V gene, CDR1 is SQVTM and CDR2 is ANQGSEA. V was clipped by 7 bases and J by 7 bases; unmatched bases: 7.

The chain recombines TRBV12-3 or TRBV12-4 with TRBJ1-2; a possible D gene is TRBD1 (5 bases). Trimming left V 3 bases short and J 4 bases short, with 9 bases between. The CDR3 has 13 amino acids. The CDR3 nucleotides are TGTGCCAGCAGTTTGGTCACAGGCTATGGCTACACCTTC. It codes for CASSLVTGYGYTF.

V and J are TRBV4-2 and TRBJ2-4, with TRBD2 identical over 15 bases. Germline loops: CDR1 LGHNA, CDR2 YNFKEQ. V dropped 4 bases and J dropped 8; count of bases not matched to a gene: 6. The CDR3 covers 16 residues. The CDR3, as DNA: TGTGCCAGCAGCCCCGGACTAGCGGGAGGGCCATACATTCAGTACTTC. Its translation is CASSPGLAGGPYIQYF.

The chain recombines TRBV21-1 with TRBJ2-3; the D segment call TRBD2 is taken from the table without a DNA check. TRBV21-1 is classified as a pseudogene. The CDR3 runs to 14 residues. The DNA for the CDR3 is TGTGCCATCAGGACTAGCGGGAACACAGATACGCAGTATTTT. This encodes CAIRTSGNTDTQYF.

The rearrangement links TRBV20-1 to TRBJ1-1, with TRBD1 matching over 9 bases. The CDR3 is made up of 11 amino acids. The germline gives CDR1 DFQATT, CDR2 SNEGSKA (reference sequence). J was trimmed by 10 bases and V by 6 bases; bases with no gene match: 6. In DNA form, the CDR3 reads TGCAGTGCCTGGGACAGGGTAGCAGCTTTCTTT. Its protein product is CSAWDRVAAFF.

The chain links TRBV20-1 to TRBJ2-1, with 9 positions matching TRBD2. The CDR3 is 12 amino acids. V lost 5 bases, J lost 8 bases, and 4 bases stayed unmatched. Germline assignment: CDR1 DFQATT and CDR2 SNEGSKA (reference sequence). The CDR3 here is CSAWAGGDEQFF. CDR3 in DNA: TGCAGTGCTTGGGCGGGAGGGGATGAGCAGTTCTTC.

V is TRBV20-1 and J is TRBJ2-4; 7 nucleotides match TRBD2. J lost 13 bases, V lost 1 base, and 16 bases had no gene match. The germline CDR1 and CDR2 sequences are DFQATT and SNEGSKA (reference sequence). The CDR3 extends over 15 amino acids. The CDR3, as DNA: TGCAGTGCTAGAGTTTCAGCGATGATTGGGGGGGGGCAGTACTTC. Translation: CSARVSAMIGGGQYF.

CDR3 sequence (DNA): TGTGCCAGCAGCTTTATCGCTAACTCTGGGGCCAACGTCCTGACTTTC. Amino acids: CASSFIANSGANVLTF. The chain recombines TRBV7-2 with TRBJ2-6; no clear D gene. Per germline, CDR1 SGHTA and CDR2 FQGNSA. Deletions cut 3 bases from V and 0 bases from J, with 9 bases between. The CDR3 has 16 residues.

In this sample, this clonotype turned up a few times. The genes are TRBV4-1 and TRBJ2-6; either TRBD1 or TRBD2 may fit D (5 bases each). The CDR3 is made up of 17 amino acids. V was cut by 2 bases and J by 0 bases, with 11 bases left in between. The germline gives CDR1 MGHRA, CDR2 YSYEKL. As DNA, the CDR3 is TGCGCCAGCAGCCAACCGGGACGCCGCTCTGGGGCCAACGTCCTGACTTTC. This codes for CASSQPGRRSGANVLTF.